This T cell receptor (beta chain) comes out of a study of control samples from healthy donors and cancer patients. Clones were sequenced by immunoSEQ multiplex PCR, and TCRdb holds only the in-frame ones, with some missing. The sample consists of nearly 40,000 clones, about 94% of them appearing once. Germline values: CDR1 SGDLS, CDR2 YYNGEE. The CDR3 covers 15 residues. Losses at the gene ends were 0 bases for V and 6 bases for J; bases not matched to a gene: 4. The chain joins TRBV9 to TRBJ2-2; 8 bases align to TRBD2. This TCR came from a woman between 50 and 59 years old in good health. The material sequenced was blood. The CDR3 region is CASSVAGGAAGELFF. The CDR3 DNA follows: TGTGCCAGCAGCGTAGCCGGGGGGGCGGCCGGGGAGCTGTTTTTT.